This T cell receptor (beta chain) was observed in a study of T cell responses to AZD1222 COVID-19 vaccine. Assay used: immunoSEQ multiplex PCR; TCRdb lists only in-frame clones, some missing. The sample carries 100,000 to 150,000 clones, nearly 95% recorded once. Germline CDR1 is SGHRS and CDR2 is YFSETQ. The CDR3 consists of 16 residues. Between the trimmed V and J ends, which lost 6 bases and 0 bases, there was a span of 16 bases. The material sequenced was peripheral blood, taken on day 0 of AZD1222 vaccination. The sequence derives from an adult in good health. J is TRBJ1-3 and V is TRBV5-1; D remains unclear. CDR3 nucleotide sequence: TGCGCCAGCACCGAGGGAGGATGGGCCTCTGGAAACACCATATATTTT. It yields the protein CASTEGGWASGNTIYF.